The T cell receptor (beta chain) described here comes from a study of cytomegalovirus exposure and HLA in healthy donors. Sequencing was performed with immunoSEQ multiplex PCR; in TCRdb, only in-frame clones are kept and a portion is missing. The sample contains 55,000 to 75,000 clones, over 85% of which appear only once. As concerns this clone: Its antigen is unidentified.

Study findings and constraints: Most TCR sequences were uncommon, yet certain public TCRs appeared in many donors. Among the CMV-associated chains, three were confirmed in vitro as specific for CMV antigens. The study listed 164 cytomegalovirus-associated TCR beta chains. Published work reported that the classifier diagnosed cytomegalovirus status with high specificity and sensitivity.

This TCR derives from a man between 18 and 35 years old in good health and CMV-seropositive. The sequenced material came from PBMCs.

Written as DNA, the CDR3 is TGTGCCAGCAGTGAAAGGGTAGGGGACATCGGCACAGATACGCAGTATTTT. Translated: CASSERVGDIGTDTQYF. This chain links TRBV25-1 with TRBJ2-3; D possibly corresponds to TRBD1 (6 bases). CDR3 length: 17 residues. Deletions cut 2 bases from V and 1 base from J, with 16 bases between. Germline CDR1 is MGHDK and CDR2 is SYGVNS.